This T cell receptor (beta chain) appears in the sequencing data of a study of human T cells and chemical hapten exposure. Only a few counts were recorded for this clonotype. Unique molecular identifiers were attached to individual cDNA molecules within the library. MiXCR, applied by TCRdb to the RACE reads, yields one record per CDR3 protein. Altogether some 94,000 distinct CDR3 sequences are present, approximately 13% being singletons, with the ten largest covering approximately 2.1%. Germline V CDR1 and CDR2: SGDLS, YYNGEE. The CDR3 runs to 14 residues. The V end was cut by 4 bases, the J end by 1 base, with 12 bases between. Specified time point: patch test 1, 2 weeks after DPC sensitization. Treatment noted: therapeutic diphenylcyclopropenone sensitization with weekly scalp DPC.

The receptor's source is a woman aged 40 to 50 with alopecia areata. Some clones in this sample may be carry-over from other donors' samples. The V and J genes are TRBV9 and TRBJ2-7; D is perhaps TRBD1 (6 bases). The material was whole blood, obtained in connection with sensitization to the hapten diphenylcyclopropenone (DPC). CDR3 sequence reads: CASSKGTQSYEQYF. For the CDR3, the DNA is TGTGCCAGCAGCAAGGGGACACAGTCCTACGAGCAGTACTTC.